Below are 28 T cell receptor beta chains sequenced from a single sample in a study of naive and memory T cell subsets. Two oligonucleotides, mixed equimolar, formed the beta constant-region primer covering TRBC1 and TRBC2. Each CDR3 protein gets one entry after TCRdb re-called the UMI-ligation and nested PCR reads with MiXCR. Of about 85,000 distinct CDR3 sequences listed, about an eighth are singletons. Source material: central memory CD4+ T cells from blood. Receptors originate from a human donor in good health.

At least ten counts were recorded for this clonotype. The CDR3 protein is CASSYRTIAGGSTDTQYF. DNA of the CDR3: TGTGCCAGCAGCTATCGGACAATAGCGGGAGGGTCCACAGATACGCAGTATTTT. V gene TRBV7-2 combines with J gene TRBJ2-3; 11 positions agree with TRBD2. Germline loops: CDR1 SGHTA, CDR2 FQGNSA. This CDR3 spans 18 amino acids. V lost 4 bases, J lost 2 bases, and 11 bases stayed unmatched.

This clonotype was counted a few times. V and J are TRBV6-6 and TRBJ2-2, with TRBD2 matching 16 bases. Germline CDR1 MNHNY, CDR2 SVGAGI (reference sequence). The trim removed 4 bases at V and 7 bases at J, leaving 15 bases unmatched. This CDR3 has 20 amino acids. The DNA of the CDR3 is TGTGCCAGCAGTTCCCCCCGGGGACTAGCGGGAGGGCTTAAATTCGGGGAGCTGTTTTTT. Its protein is CASSSPRGLAGGLKFGELFF.

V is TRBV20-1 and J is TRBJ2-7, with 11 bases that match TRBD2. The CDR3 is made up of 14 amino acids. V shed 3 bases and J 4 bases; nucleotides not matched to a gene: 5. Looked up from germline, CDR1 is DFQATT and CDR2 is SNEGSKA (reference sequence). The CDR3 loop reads CSARATSGSYEQYF. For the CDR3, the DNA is TGCAGTGCTAGGGCAACTAGCGGGAGTTACGAGCAGTACTTC.

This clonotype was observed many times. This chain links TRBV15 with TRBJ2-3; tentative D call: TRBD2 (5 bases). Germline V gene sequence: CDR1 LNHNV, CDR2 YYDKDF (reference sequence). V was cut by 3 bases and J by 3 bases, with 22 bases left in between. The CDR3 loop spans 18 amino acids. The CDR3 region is CATSSPRRTLRLTDTQYF. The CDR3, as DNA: TGTGCCACCAGCAGTCCTCGACGGACTCTCAGATTAACAGATACGCAGTATTTT.

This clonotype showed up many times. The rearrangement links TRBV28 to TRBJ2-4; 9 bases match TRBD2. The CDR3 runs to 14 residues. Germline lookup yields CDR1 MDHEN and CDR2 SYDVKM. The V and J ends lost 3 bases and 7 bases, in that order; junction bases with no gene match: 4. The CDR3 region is CASSFLAGRNIQYF. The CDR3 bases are TGTGCCAGCAGTTTCCTAGCGGGAAGGAACATTCAGTACTTC.

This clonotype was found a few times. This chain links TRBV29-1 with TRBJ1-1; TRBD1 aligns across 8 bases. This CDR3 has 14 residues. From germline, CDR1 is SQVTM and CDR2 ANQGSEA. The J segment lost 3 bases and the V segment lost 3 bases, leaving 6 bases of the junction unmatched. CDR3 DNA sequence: TGCAGCGTTGATGATAGGGACAGGCACACTGAAGCTTTCTTT. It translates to CSVDDRDRHTEAFF. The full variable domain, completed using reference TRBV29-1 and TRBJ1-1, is SAVISQKPSRDICQRGTSLTIQCQVDSQVTMMFWYRQQPGQSLTLIATANQGSEATYESGFVIDKFPISRPNLTFSTLTVSNMSPEDSSIYLCSVDDRDRHTEAFFGQGTRLTVV.

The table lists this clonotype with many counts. CDR3 residues: CSAQTGGLDTQYF. CDR3 nucleotide sequence: TGCAGTGCTCAAACGGGAGGGTTAGATACGCAGTATTTT. J is TRBJ2-3 and V is TRBV20-1, with TRBD2 identical over 8 bases. CDR1 and CDR2 from the germline V gene are DFQATT and SNEGSKA (reference sequence). This CDR3 contains 13 residues. The J segment lost 5 bases and the V segment lost 5 bases, leaving 6 bases of the junction unmatched.

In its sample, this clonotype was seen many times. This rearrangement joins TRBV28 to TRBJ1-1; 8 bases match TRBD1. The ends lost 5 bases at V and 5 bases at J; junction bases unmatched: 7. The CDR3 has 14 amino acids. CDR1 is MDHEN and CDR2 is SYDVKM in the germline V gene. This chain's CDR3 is CASSSYRGRTEAFF. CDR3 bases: TGTGCCAGCAGTAGTTACAGGGGGAGGACTGAAGCTTTCTTT.

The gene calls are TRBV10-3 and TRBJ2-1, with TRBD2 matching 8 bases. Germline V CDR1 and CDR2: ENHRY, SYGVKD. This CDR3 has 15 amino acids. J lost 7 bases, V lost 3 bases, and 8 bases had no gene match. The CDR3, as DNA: TGTGCCATCAGTGATGACAGCGGGAGCCAAAATGAGCAGTTCTTC. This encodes CAISDDSGSQNEQFF.

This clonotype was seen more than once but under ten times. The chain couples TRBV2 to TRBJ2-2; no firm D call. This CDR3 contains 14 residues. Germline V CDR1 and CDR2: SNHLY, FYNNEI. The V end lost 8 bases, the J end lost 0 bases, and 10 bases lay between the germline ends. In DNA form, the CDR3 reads TGTGCCAGCGTAACTACGTCGAACACCGGGGAGCTGTTTTTT. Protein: CASVTTSNTGELFF.

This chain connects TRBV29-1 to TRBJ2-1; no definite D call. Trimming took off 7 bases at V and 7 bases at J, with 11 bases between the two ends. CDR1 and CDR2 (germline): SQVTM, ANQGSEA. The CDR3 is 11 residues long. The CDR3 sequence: CSGRSRNEQFF. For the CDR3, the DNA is TGCAGCGGACGCAGCCGGAATGAGCAGTTCTTC.

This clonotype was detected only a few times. The CDR3 nucleotides are TGCGCCAGCAGCGCCGATGCGAAGGACATTCAGTACTTC. Residues: CASSADAKDIQYF. The chain has TRBV5-1 and TRBJ2-4; the D is unclear. The CDR3 spans 13 residues. Per germline, CDR1 SGHRS and CDR2 YFSETQ. Trimming pared 4 bases from V and 8 bases from J, leaving 13 bases between.

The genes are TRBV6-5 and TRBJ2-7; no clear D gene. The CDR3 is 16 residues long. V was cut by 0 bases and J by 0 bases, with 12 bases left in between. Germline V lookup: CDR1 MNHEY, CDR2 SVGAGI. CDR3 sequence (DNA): TGTGCCAGCAGTTACTCGACGGTATCCGGCTCCTACGAGCAGTACTTC. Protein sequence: CASSYSTVSGSYEQYF.

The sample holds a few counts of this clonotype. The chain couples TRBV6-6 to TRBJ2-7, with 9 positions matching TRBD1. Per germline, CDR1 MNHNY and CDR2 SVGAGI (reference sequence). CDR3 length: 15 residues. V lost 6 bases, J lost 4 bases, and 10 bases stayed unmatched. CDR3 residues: CASRGRGQGWYEQYF. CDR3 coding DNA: TGTGCCAGCAGGGGTCGGGGACAGGGCTGGTACGAGCAGTACTTC.

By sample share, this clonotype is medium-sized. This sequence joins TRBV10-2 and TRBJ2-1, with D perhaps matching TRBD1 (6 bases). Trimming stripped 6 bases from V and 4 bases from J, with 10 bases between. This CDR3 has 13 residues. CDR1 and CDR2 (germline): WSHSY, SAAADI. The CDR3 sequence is CASRKDRYNEQFF. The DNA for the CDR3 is TGCGCCAGCAGGAAGGACAGATACAATGAGCAGTTCTTC.

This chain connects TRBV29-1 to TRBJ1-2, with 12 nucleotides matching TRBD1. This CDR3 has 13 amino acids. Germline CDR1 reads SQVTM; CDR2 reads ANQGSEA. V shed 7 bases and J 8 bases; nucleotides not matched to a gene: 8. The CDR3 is CSARGQGAFGYTF. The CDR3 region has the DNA TGCAGCGCTAGGGGACAGGGGGCTTTCGGCTACACCTTC.

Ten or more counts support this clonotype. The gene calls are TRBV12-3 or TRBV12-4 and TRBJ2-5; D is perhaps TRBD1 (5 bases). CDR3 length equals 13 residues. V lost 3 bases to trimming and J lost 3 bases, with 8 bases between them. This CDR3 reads CASSFRAEETQYF. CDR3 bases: TGTGCCAGCAGTTTCAGGGCCGAAGAGACCCAGTACTTC.

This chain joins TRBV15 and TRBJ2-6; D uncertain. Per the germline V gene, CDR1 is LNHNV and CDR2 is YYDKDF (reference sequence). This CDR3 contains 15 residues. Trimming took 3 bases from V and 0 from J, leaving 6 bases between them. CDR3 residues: CATSRMGSGANVLTF. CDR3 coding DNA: TGTGCCACCAGCAGGATGGGCTCTGGGGCCAACGTCCTGACTTTC.

CDR3 loop: CSAWDPGQGDETQYF. In DNA form, the CDR3 reads TGCAGCGCCTGGGATCCGGGACAGGGGGATGAGACCCAGTACTTC. The chain couples TRBV29-1 to TRBJ2-5; 11 nucleotides align to TRBD1. The junction had 12 bases not matched to a gene; V was cut back by 7 bases and J by 5 bases. The CDR3 spans 15 residues. In germline, CDR1 is SQVTM, CDR2 ANQGSEA.

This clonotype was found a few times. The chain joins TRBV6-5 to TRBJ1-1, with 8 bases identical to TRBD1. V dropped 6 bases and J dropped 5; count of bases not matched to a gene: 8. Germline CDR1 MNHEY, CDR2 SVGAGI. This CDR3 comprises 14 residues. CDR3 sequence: CASSQKTGVTEAFF. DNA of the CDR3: TGTGCCAGCAGCCAAAAGACAGGGGTGACTGAAGCTTTCTTT.

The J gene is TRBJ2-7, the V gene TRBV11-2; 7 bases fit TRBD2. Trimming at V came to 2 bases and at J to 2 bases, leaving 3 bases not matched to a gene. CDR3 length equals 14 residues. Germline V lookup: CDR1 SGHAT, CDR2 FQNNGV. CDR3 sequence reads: CASSLMLAAYEQYF. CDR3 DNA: TGTGCCAGCAGCTTAATGCTAGCGGCCTACGAGCAGTACTTC.

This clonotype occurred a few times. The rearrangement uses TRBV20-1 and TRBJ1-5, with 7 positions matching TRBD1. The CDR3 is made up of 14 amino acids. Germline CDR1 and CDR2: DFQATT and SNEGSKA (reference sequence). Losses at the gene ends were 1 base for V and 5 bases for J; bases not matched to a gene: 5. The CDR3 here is CSARAQGRDQPQHF. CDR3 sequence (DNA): TGCAGTGCTAGAGCACAGGGGCGAGATCAGCCCCAGCATTTT.

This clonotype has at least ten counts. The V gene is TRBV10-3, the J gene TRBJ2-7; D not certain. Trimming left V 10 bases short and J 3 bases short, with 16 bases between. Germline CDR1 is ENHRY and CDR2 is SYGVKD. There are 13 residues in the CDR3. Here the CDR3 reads CATRLNPVYEQYF. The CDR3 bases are TGTGCCACCCGACTCAATCCCGTCTACGAGCAGTACTTC.

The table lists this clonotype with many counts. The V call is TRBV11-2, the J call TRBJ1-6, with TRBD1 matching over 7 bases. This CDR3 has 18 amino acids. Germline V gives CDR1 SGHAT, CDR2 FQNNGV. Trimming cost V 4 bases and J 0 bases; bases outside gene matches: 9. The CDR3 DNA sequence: TGTGCCAGCAGCTCCCGCCAGGGGGGCAGCTCCTATAATTCACCCCTCCACTTT. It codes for CASSSRQGGSSYNSPLHF.

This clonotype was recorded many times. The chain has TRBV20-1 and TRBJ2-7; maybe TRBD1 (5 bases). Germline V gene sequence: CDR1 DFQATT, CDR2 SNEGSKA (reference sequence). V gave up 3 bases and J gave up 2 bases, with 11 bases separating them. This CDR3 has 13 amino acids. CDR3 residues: CSARGRFPYEQYF. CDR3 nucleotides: TGCAGTGCTAGGGGGCGCTTTCCCTACGAGCAGTACTTC.

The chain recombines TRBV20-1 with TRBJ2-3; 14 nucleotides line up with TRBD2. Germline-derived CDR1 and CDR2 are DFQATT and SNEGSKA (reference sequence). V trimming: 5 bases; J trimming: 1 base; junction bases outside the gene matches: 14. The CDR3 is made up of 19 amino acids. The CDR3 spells CSALGLAGVGVGGTDTQYF. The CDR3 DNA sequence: TGCAGTGCTTTGGGACTAGCGGGAGTGGGTGTCGGGGGCACAGATACGCAGTATTTT.

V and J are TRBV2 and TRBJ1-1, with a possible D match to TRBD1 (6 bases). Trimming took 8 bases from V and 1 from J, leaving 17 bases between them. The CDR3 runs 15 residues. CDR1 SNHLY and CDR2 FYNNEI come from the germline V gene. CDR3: CASCIGGNRNTEAFF. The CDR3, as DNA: TGTGCCAGCTGCATAGGGGGTAATCGGAACACTGAAGCTTTCTTT.

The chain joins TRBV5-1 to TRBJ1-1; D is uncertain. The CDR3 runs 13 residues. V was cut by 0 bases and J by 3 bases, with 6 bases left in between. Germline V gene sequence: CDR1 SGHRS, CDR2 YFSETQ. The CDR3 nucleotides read TGCGCCAGCAGCTTGGAGCTGGACACTGAAGCTTTCTTT. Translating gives CASSLELDTEAFF.